The clone carrying this T cell receptor beta chain appeared a single time. The data were obtained in a study of blood T cell repertoires in COVID-19. Across the whole study: Italy, Spain and the United States were the sources of the convalescent and acute COVID-19 samples. From T cells, B-cell-depleted T cells, or PBMCs came the material, which was cDNA or gDNA.

How the authors handled the data: Cell counts per sample came from amplifying reference gene primers. Generated by immunoSEQ multiplex PCR, the TCRdb table keeps only in-frame clones and is missing some. The DNA gave D and trimming, while V, J and clone size come from that table. The sample includes about 160,000 clones, 78% of them seen just once. The source is a woman of 80 years or more with acute or convalescent COVID-19. The specimen was peripheral blood.

This CDR3 reads CASSLGGGRTEAFF. CDR3 coding DNA: TGTGCCAGCAGCTTAGGAGGGGGCAGAACTGAAGCTTTCTTT. The J gene is TRBJ1-1, the V gene TRBV5-5, with TRBD1 matching 7 bases. Germline CDR1 is SGHKS and CDR2 is YYEKEE (reference sequence). J gave up 5 bases and V 2 bases, and 6 bases lay outside the gene matches. The CDR3 contains 14 residues.